Shown below are 9 T cell receptor beta chains from a single sample sequenced in a study of blood T cell repertoires in COVID-19. Assay: immunoSEQ multiplex PCR; the TCRdb copy retains only in-frame clones and omits some. The sample has over 600,000 clones, about 87% seen once. The material sequenced was peripheral blood. These receptor sequences come from a woman between 18 and 30 years old with acute or convalescent COVID-19.

The rearrangement links TRBV10-2 to TRBJ1-2, with 7 bases matching TRBD1. This CDR3 comprises 15 residues. V lost 0 bases and J lost 5; bases outside the gene matches: 6. Germline CDR1 is WSHSY and CDR2 is SAAADI. The CDR3 loop is CASSESPGGPYGYTF. The CDR3 DNA is TGCGCCAGCAGTGAGTCGCCAGGGGGACCGTATGGCTACACCTTC.

This chain links TRBV24-1 with TRBJ1-6; D is possibly TRBD1 (6 bases). Germline CDR1 is KGHDR and CDR2 is SFDVKD. V was cut by 1 base and J by 8 bases, with 20 bases left in between. The CDR3 totals 18 residues. CDR3 DNA: TGTGCCACCAGTGATTTCCGGGCACAGGGTGTTTTATATTCACCCCTCCACTTT. It encodes CATSDFRAQGVLYSPLHF.

This clone was picked up one time. The chain has TRBV6-5 and TRBJ1-2; tentative D call: TRBD1 (5 bases). The V end was cut by 7 bases, the J end by 3 bases, with 15 bases between. This CDR3 comprises 14 residues. The V gene's germline CDR1 is MNHEY and CDR2 SVGAGI. CDR3 sequence: CASTQEPRDYGYTF. The CDR3 coding sequence is TGTGCCAGCACACAGGAACCGCGTGACTATGGCTACACCTTC.

This clone was recorded once. J is TRBJ1-1 and V is TRBV7-9, with D hard to call. Germline V lookup: CDR1 SEHNR, CDR2 FQNEAQ (reference sequence). The V end was cut by 7 bases, the J end by 6 bases, with 12 bases between. The CDR3 has 12 residues. The CDR3: CASTGFEAEAFF. CDR3 nucleotides: TGTGCCAGCACCGGATTTGAGGCTGAAGCTTTCTTT.

The chain carries TRBV6-2 or TRBV6-3 and TRBJ1-6; TRBD1 is a possible D gene (6 bases). This CDR3 has 15 amino acids. Germline V gives CDR1 MNHEY, CDR2 SVGEGT. V lost 5 bases to trimming and J lost 7 bases, with 15 bases between them. For the CDR3, the DNA is TGTGCCAGCAGTACCCGGGGCAGGGGAAATTCACCCCTCCACTTT. Protein: CASSTRGRGNSPLHF.

This chain joins TRBV4-1 and TRBJ1-1; tentative D call: TRBD1 (5 bases). The CDR3 runs 16 residues. Germline-derived CDR1 and CDR2 are MGHRA and YSYEKL. The V and J ends lost 0 bases and 1 base respectively, with 12 bases between them. CDR3 nucleotide sequence: TGCGCCAGCAGCCAAGATATCAGGGCGTGGAACACTGAAGCTTTCTTT. Protein: CASSQDIRAWNTEAFF.

About this clone itself: Other nucleotide sequences in the sample specify the same CDR3. The chain links TRBV19 to TRBJ1-5; D is unclear. Germline V gene data show CDR1 as LNHDA and CDR2 as SQIVND (reference sequence). This CDR3 comprises 15 residues. V lost 1 base and J 2 bases, leaving 9 bases between the germline ends. In DNA form, the CDR3 reads TGTGCCAGTAGTATAGGGGCCGGGGGCAATCAGCCCCAGCATTTT. Residues: CASSIGAGGNQPQHF.

This clone was detected only a few times. In nucleotides, the CDR3 is TGTGCTAGTGGTTGGGGCAAGAACACTGAAGCTTTCTTT. Translation: CASGWGKNTEAFF. This sequence joins TRBV12-5 and TRBJ1-1, with D possibly TRBD1 on 5 matching bases. The length of the CDR3 is 13 residues. Germline values: CDR1 LGHNT, CDR2 FRNRAP. V lost 4 bases and J 1 base, leaving 7 bases between the germline ends.

The chain links TRBV5-1 to TRBJ2-3; TRBD1 agrees at 9 bases. This CDR3 spans 14 amino acids. The germline gives CDR1 SGHRS, CDR2 YFSETQ. Germline trimming cut 6 bases from V and 5 bases from J; bases unmatched to any gene: 7. CDR3 residues: CASTQDRGQDTQYF. CDR3 DNA: TGCGCCAGCACTCAGGACAGGGGCCAAGATACGCAGTATTTT. The variable domain in full, with the rest retrieved from reference TRBV5-1 and TRBJ2-3, is KAGVTQTPRYLIKTRGQQVTLSCSPISGHRSVSWYQQTPGQGLQFLFEYFSETQRNKGNFPGRFSGRQFSNSRSEMNVSTLELGDSALYLCASTQDRGQDTQYFGPGTRLTVL.